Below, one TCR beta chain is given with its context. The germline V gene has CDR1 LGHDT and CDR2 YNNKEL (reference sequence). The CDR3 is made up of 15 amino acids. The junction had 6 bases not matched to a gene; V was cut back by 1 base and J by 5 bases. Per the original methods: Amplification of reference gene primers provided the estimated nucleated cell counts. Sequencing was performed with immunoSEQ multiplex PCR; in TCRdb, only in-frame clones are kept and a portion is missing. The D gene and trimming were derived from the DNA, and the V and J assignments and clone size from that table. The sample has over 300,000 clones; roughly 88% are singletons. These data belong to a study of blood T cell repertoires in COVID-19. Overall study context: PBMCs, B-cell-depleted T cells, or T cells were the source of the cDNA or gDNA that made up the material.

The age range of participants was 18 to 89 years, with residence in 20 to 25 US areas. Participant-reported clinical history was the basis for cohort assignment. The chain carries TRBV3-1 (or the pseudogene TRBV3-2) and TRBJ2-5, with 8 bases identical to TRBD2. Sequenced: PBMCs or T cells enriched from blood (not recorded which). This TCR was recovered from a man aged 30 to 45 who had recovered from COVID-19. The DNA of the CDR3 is TGTGCCAGCAGCCAAGTCGGGGGGGCAAAGGAGACCCAGTACTTC. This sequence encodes CASSQVGGAKETQYF.